Presented here are 23 T cell receptor beta chains from one specimen sequenced in a study of blood T cells in healthy people across ages. Next came a second PCR, run for about 7 to 11 cycles, which used a sample-barcoded 5' primer along with a J-beta primer mix. One entry per CDR3 protein, called by TCRdb with MiXCR from the 5' RACE reads. The repertoire has about 720,000 distinct CDR3 sequences, roughly 25% of them found once; the top ten carry approximately 3.7%. Separately, the same data were catalogued under a study of T cells of mothers and their children.

Sequenced sample: blood. Receptors were obtained from a boy aged 5 to 17 in good health.

The rearrangement uses TRBV29-1 and TRBJ2-7; 10 nucleotides agree with TRBD1. This CDR3 comprises 13 residues. Germline V CDR1 and CDR2: SQVTM, ANQGSEA. The V and J ends lost 6 bases and 2 bases, in that order; junction bases with no gene match: 4. The CDR3 nucleotides read TGCAGCGTGAGGGACAGGGGAGCCTACGAGCAGTACTTC. As protein: CSVRDRGAYEQYF.

The chain uses TRBV11-1 and TRBJ1-2, with TRBD1 as a possible D gene (6 bases). The V end lost 3 bases, the J end lost 6 bases, and 11 bases lay between the germline ends. CDR1 is SGHAT, CDR2 FQDESV, per germline (reference sequence). This CDR3 has 13 amino acids. The CDR3 spells CASSFTGLNGYTF. Written as DNA, the CDR3 is TGTGCCAGCAGCTTCACAGGGTTAAATGGCTACACCTTC.

This clonotype came up a few times. A read error may produce the germline difference seen at one junction end. V and J are TRBV2 and TRBJ1-1; maybe TRBD1 (5 bases). Germline V gene lookup returns CDR1 SNHLY and CDR2 FYNNEI. The length of the CDR3 is 15 residues. CDR3 loop: CASSEGPGSLTEAFF. The DNA of the CDR3 is TGTGCCAGCAGCGAAGGTCCAGGGAGCCTCACTGAAGCTTTCTTT. The full variable domain, in which reference TRBV2 and TRBJ1-1 provide the parts outside the CDR3, is EPEVTQTPSHQVTQMGQEVILRCVPISNHLYFYWYRQILGQKVEFLVSFYNNEISEKSEIFDDQFSVERPDGSNFTLKIRSTKLEDSAMYFCASSEGPGSLTEAFFGQGTRLTVV.

This rearrangement joins TRBV5-6 to TRBJ2-5; 13 bases map to TRBD2. The CDR3 contains 18 residues. With V trimmed by 4 bases and J by 7 bases, 16 bases remained unmatched. CDR1 is SGHDT and CDR2 is YYEEEE in the germline V gene. This CDR3 is CASSLSRTSGGISGTQYF. CDR3 bases: TGTGCCAGCAGCCTATCCAGGACTAGCGGGGGTATCTCGGGGACCCAGTACTTC.

The chain carries TRBV7-2 and TRBJ2-4; TRBD2 aligns across 13 bases. The CDR3 runs 16 residues. CDR1 is SGHTA and CDR2 is FQGNSA in the germline V gene. With V trimmed by 4 bases and J by 9 bases, 9 bases remained unmatched. The CDR3 DNA reads as TGTGCCAGCAGCTCCCCAGGACTAGCGGGGGACCCCATTCAGTACTTC. Its translation: CASSSPGLAGDPIQYF.

V and J are TRBV9 and TRBJ2-5; D remains ambiguous. This CDR3 is 15 amino acids long. V lost 0 bases to trimming and J lost 2 bases, with 11 bases between them. Germline loops: CDR1 SGDLS, CDR2 YYNGEE. The CDR3 DNA sequence: TGTGCCAGCAGCGTAGGTCGGGCCCTACAAGAGACCCAGTACTTC. It is translated as CASSVGRALQETQYF.

The V and J genes are TRBV29-1 and TRBJ2-5, with D perhaps TRBD1 (6 bases). There are 13 residues in the CDR3. The V end lost 3 bases, the J end lost 2 bases, and 10 bases lay between the germline ends. Germline V CDR1 and CDR2: SQVTM, ANQGSEA. In nucleotides, the CDR3 is TGCAGCGTTGATGGACAGACACAAGAGACCCAGTACTTC. This sequence encodes CSVDGQTQETQYF.

This sequence joins TRBV28 and TRBJ2-7; D is perhaps TRBD1 or TRBD2 (5 bases each). The CDR3 totals 14 residues. Germline CDR1 is MDHEN and CDR2 is SYDVKM. The V gene lost 6 bases and the J gene lost 2 bases, with 14 bases spanning the gap. CDR3 sequence reads: CASRPGTVPYEQYF. CDR3 coding DNA: TGTGCCAGCAGGCCCGGGACGGTCCCCTACGAGCAGTACTTC.

This CDR3 reads CASVGPGETQYF. The CDR3, as DNA: TGTGCCAGCGTCGGGCCCGGGGAGACCCAGTACTTC. V gene TRBV2 combines with J gene TRBJ2-5; no clear D. CDR3 length: 12 residues. V shed 8 bases and J shed 5 bases, with 12 bases lying between them. The germline V gene has CDR1 SNHLY and CDR2 FYNNEI.

The chain couples TRBV9 to TRBJ2-7; D is unclear. Looked up from germline, CDR1 is SGDLS and CDR2 is YYNGEE. The V end lost 0 bases, the J end lost 3 bases, and 10 bases lay between the germline ends. The CDR3 runs to 14 residues. This CDR3 is CASSVDPDNYEQYF. DNA for the CDR3: TGTGCCAGCAGCGTAGATCCAGACAACTACGAGCAGTACTTC.

This chain links TRBV5-1 with TRBJ2-5; 10 positions agree with TRBD2. The germline V gene encodes CDR1 SGHRS and CDR2 YFSETQ. This CDR3 is 17 amino acids long. The V segment lost 4 bases and the J segment 1 base; nucleotides outside the gene matches: 10. The chain's CDR3 is CASSPRVAGGLQETQYF. For the CDR3, the DNA is TGCGCCAGCAGCCCCCGGGTAGCGGGGGGTCTCCAAGAGACCCAGTACTTC.

The sample holds a few counts of this clonotype. The V and J genes are TRBV5-5 and TRBJ1-2; 10 bases map to TRBD1. CDR3 size: 16 residues. Looked up from germline, CDR1 is SGHKS and CDR2 is YYEKEE (reference sequence). Germline trimming cut 4 bases from V and 1 base from J; bases unmatched to any gene: 7. The CDR3 loop reads CASSPRQGAVNYGYTF. The CDR3 DNA follows: TGTGCCAGCAGCCCGAGACAGGGGGCGGTTAACTATGGCTACACCTTC.

The rearrangement uses TRBV7-2 and TRBJ2-1; 10 bases align to TRBD1. Looked up from germline, CDR1 is SGHTA and CDR2 is FQGNSA. Trimming removed 6 bases from V and 4 bases from J; junction bases left unmatched: 6. The CDR3 runs 15 residues. CDR3 coding DNA: TGTGCCAGCAGTTGGGACAGGGGTGTGTACAATGAGCAGTTCTTC. Translating it yields CASSWDRGVYNEQFF.

The rearrangement uses TRBV7-9 and TRBJ2-7, with D perhaps TRBD1 or TRBD2 (5 bases each). Germline CDR1 and CDR2: SEHNR and FQNEAQ (reference sequence). Trimming took 5 bases from V and 0 from J, leaving 14 bases between them. The CDR3 is 15 amino acids. Here the CDR3 DNA reads TGTGCCAGCAGCCGAGGGGAACCGTTCTCCTACGAGCAGTACTTC. Translation: CASSRGEPFSYEQYF.

The rearrangement joins TRBV20-1 to TRBJ2-5; either TRBD1 or TRBD2 may fit D (5 bases each). The J call is doubtful: the DNA matches TRBJ2-7 better. Looked up from germline, CDR1 is DFQATT and CDR2 is SNEGSKA (reference sequence). The CDR3 spans 14 residues. The CDR3 is CSAEARDLGYEQYF. The CDR3 DNA is TGCAGTGCCGAGGCGAGGGACCTAGGGTACGAGCAGTACTTC.

This clonotype was picked up many times. The chain is built from TRBV6-6 and TRBJ1-1, with 9 positions matching TRBD1. The CDR3 extends over 16 amino acids. CDR1 and CDR2 from the germline V gene are MNHNY and SVGAGI (reference sequence). V dropped 5 bases and J dropped 1; count of bases not matched to a gene: 8. The CDR3 DNA follows: TGTGCCAGCAGTCACAGGGGGGGACAGGGGAACACTGAAGCTTTCTTT. It encodes CASSHRGGQGNTEAFF.

The CDR3 DNA reads TGTGCCAGCAGCGTAAGCGGGGCCCAAGAGACCCAGTACTTC. Translated, it gives CASSVSGAQETQYF. The genes are TRBV9 and TRBJ2-5, with TRBD2 identical over 7 bases. CDR1 is SGDLS, CDR2 YYNGEE, per germline. The V and J ends lost 1 base and 1 base, in that order; junction bases with no gene match: 1. The CDR3 spans 14 residues.

This clonotype came up a few times. The genes are TRBV6-2 or TRBV6-3 and TRBJ2-5; possibly TRBD2 for D (5 bases). TRBJ2-7 matches the DNA end more closely, so the J call is doubtful. Germline V CDR1 and CDR2: MNHEY, SVGEGT. The CDR3 totals 17 residues. CDR3 residues: CASSYAGERSGIYEQYF. The CDR3 bases are TGTGCCAGCAGTTACGCGGGTGAGAGGTCGGGGATTTACGAGCAGTACTTC.

This sequence joins TRBV28 and TRBJ2-3; D unclear. Germline V gene data show CDR1 as MDHEN and CDR2 as SYDVKM. V lost 3 bases to trimming and J lost 3 bases, with 10 bases between them. This CDR3 comprises 14 residues. The CDR3: CASSFRGRTDTQYF. CDR3 in DNA: TGTGCCAGCAGTTTCCGTGGCCGTACAGATACGCAGTATTTT.

The table lists this clonotype with a count of one. V is TRBV20-1 and J is TRBJ2-7; D remains unclear. Looked up from germline, CDR1 is DFQATT and CDR2 is SNEGSKA (reference sequence). The V end lost 3 bases, the J end lost 4 bases, and 19 bases lay between the germline ends. The CDR3 is 15 residues long. The CDR3 nucleotides are TGCAGTGCTAGTTCGTTTGGGCTAGGGAATTACGAGCAGTACTTC. This gives the protein CSASSFGLGNYEQYF.

In its sample, this clonotype was seen a few times. This sequence joins TRBV20-1 and TRBJ2-5; maybe TRBD2 (5 bases). V lost 5 bases and J lost 5, with 15 bases in between. CDR1 is DFQATT and CDR2 is SNEGSKA in the germline V gene (reference sequence). The CDR3 is 13 residues long. CDR3 DNA: TGCAGTGCTCACAGCGGAGCCGGGGAGACCCAGTACTTC. Encoded protein: CSAHSGAGETQYF.

CDR3 amino acids: CASSQDSLAVGEQYF. CDR3 in DNA: TGCGCCAGCAGCCAAGATAGCCTAGCGGTGGGCGAGCAGTACTTC. The chain recombines TRBV4-1 with TRBJ2-5; TRBD2 aligns across 7 bases. The J call could be wrong; TRBJ2-7 is a better fit for the DNA end. CDR1 and CDR2 (germline): MGHRA, YSYEKL. The length of the CDR3 is 15 residues.

The V and J genes are TRBV3-1 and TRBJ2-7; possible D gene TRBD2, 6 bases. The germline CDR1 and CDR2 sequences are LGHDT and YNNKEL (reference sequence). The CDR3 has 14 residues. V was shortened by 3 bases and J by 3 bases, with 12 bases between the two germline ends. The CDR3 here is CASSQQDYLYEQYF. In nucleotides, the CDR3 is TGTGCCAGCAGCCAGCAGGACTACCTCTACGAGCAGTACTTC.